A selection of T cell receptor beta chains follows, all from one sample in a study of OX40 agonist ivuxolimab in advanced cancers. Assay used: immunoSEQ multiplex PCR; TCRdb lists only in-frame clones, some missing. The sample includes roughly 77,000 clones, 92% of them seen just once. Specimen: CD4+ or CD8+ T cells sorted from blood, collected in a trial of the OX40 agonist ivuxolimab. The receptors come from an adult with an advanced solid tumor such as melanoma, head and neck, liver or kidney cancer. Both conserved end residues are part of each CDR3. Where a row states a size, it is once, few, many or the class of an expanded clone; other rows omit it.

>TRBJ2-3|TRBV11-2|.
CASSLRGGRLDTQYF
>.|TRBV11-3|.
CASSRDRDEQYF
>TRBJ1-2|TRBV2|.
CASSGQRNGYTF
>TRBJ2-2|TRBV11-3|.
CASSSGEPNTGELFF
>TRBJ2-1|TRBV10-2|.
CASSESLGLVRNEQFF
>TRBJ2-3|TRBV7-3|once
CASSFEAGGPDTQYF
>TRBJ2-3|TRBV7-8|.
CASSPLGGWTDTQYF
>TRBJ2-7|TRBV7-9|.
CASSLYRNPSSYEQYF
>TRBJ2-7|TRBV11-2|.
CASSFSTRGAYEQYF
>TRBJ1-4|TRBV4-2|once
CASSRDPGEGEKLFF